Following are 18 T cell receptor beta chains from one sample sequenced in a study of cytomegalovirus exposure and HLA in healthy donors. The PCR was carried out with 60 Vbeta primers and 13 Jbeta primers. Using immunoSEQ multiplex PCR, the repertoire was profiled, and TCRdb retains in-frame clones only, with some absent. The data hold 250,000 to 350,000 clones, with roughly 88% observed a single time. The material sequenced was PBMCs. These TCRs come from a man aged 40-49 years in good health and CMV-seropositive.

The CDR3 loop is CASSPSWTGELFF. The CDR3 DNA sequence: TGTGCCAGCTCACCTAGTTGGACCGGGGAGCTGTTTTTT. J is TRBJ2-2 and V is TRBV18; D ambiguous. With 3 bases removed from V and 5 bases from J, the gap between germline ends came to 7 bases. The CDR3 sequence is 13 residues long. Germline V gene lookup returns CDR1 KGHSH and CDR2 LQKENI.

V and J are TRBV6-1 and TRBJ1-6; D is ambiguous. The CDR3 spans 13 residues. Germline V CDR1 and CDR2: MNHNS, SASEGT. V shed 6 bases and J shed 6 bases, with 9 bases lying between them. The CDR3 reads CASRTDINSPLHF. The DNA of the CDR3 is TGTGCCAGCAGAACAGACATTAATTCACCCCTCCACTTT.

This chain links TRBV29-1 with TRBJ2-5, with 7 bases lining up with TRBD1. The CDR3 sequence is 14 residues long. Germline V lookup: CDR1 SQVTM, CDR2 ANQGSEA. J was trimmed by 2 bases and V by 4 bases; bases with no gene match: 7. CDR3 in DNA: TGCAGCGTTGTCCTAGGGGGCCTTCAAGAGACCCAGTACTTC. Translated, it gives CSVVLGGLQETQYF.

This chain connects TRBV27 to TRBJ1-1; D not resolved. V was clipped by 2 bases and J by 7 bases, with 14 bases between them. Looked up from germline, CDR1 is MNHEY and CDR2 is SMNVEV (reference sequence). The CDR3 has 14 amino acids. The DNA for the CDR3 is TGTGCCAGCAGTTTACTCCTCAGACTGGGTGAAGCTTTCTTT. This encodes CASSLLLRLGEAFF.

The chain couples TRBV5-8 to TRBJ2-6; D gene uncertain. The germline V and J ends were trimmed by 4 bases and 0 bases, with 8 bases remaining between them. This CDR3 comprises 15 residues. Germline V CDR1 and CDR2: SGHTS, YDEGEE. For the CDR3, the DNA is TGTGCCAGCAGCCTTCTCAGCTCTGGGGCCAACGTCCTGACTTTC. Amino acids: CASSLLSSGANVLTF.

This clone has just a few counts. V usage is TRBV6-1 and J usage is TRBJ2-6, with D maybe TRBD1 (6 bases). Germline CDR1 is MNHNS and CDR2 is SASEGT. The length of the CDR3 is 19 residues. V was clipped by 1 base and J by 4 bases, with 20 bases between them. The CDR3 DNA sequence: TGTGCCAGCAGTGAAGAGCAGAGGGGGATCTTAACGGGGGCCAACGTCCTGACTTTC. Translation gives CASSEEQRGILTGANVLTF.

The chain recombines TRBV5-1 with TRBJ2-7; 11 nucleotides line up with TRBD1. The V segment lost 4 bases and the J segment 3 bases; nucleotides outside the gene matches: 6. There are 15 residues in the CDR3. Germline V lookup: CDR1 SGHRS, CDR2 YFSETQ. The CDR3 sequence is CASSKTGTGGYEQYF. For the CDR3, the DNA is TGCGCCAGCAGCAAAACCGGGACAGGGGGCTACGAGCAGTACTTC.

This clone was detected only once. The chain has TRBV28 and TRBJ1-2; a weak D match, TRBD1 (5 bases). The V gene's germline CDR1 is MDHEN and CDR2 SYDVKM. Between the trimmed V and J ends, which lost 3 bases and 0 bases, there was a span of 8 bases. The CDR3 runs 14 residues. The CDR3 loop reads CASSFGGANYGYTF. For the CDR3, the DNA is TGTGCCAGCAGTTTCGGGGGTGCTAACTATGGCTACACCTTC.

This clone was seen once. Because the CDR3 is missing its conserved closing phenylalanine or tryptophan, this is likely a read error. The chain recombines TRBV7-2 with TRBJ2-7; D perhaps matches TRBD2 (5 bases). Trimming pared 3 bases from V and 6 bases from J, leaving 15 bases between. CDR1 SGHTA and CDR2 FQGNSA come from the germline V gene. The CDR3 has 14 amino acids. The CDR3: CASSLGGSSGEQYC. In DNA, the CDR3 is TGTGCCAGCAGCTTGGGCGGGTCCTCGGGCGAGCAGTACTGC.

The chain joins TRBV11-2 to TRBJ2-1; TRBD2 agrees at 7 bases. The trim removed 4 bases at V and 0 bases at J, leaving 9 bases unmatched. The CDR3 loop spans 17 amino acids. The germline CDR1 and CDR2 sequences are SGHAT and FQNNGV. The CDR3 reads CASSSPPSGASYNEQFF. CDR3 DNA sequence: TGTGCCAGCAGCTCCCCGCCGAGCGGGGCCTCCTACAATGAGCAGTTCTTC.

This chain uses TRBV4-3 with TRBJ1-2; 10 bases match TRBD1. This CDR3 has 14 amino acids. With V trimmed by 2 bases and J by 6 bases, 3 bases remained unmatched. Germline V CDR1 and CDR2: LGHNA, YSLEER. The CDR3 reads CASSQLGQGDGYTF. The CDR3 coding sequence is TGCGCCAGCAGCCAACTAGGACAGGGGGATGGCTACACCTTC.

This chain links TRBV2 with TRBJ1-1; D possibly corresponds to TRBD1 (5 bases). Per germline, CDR1 SNHLY and CDR2 FYNNEI. The CDR3 is 15 amino acids. V lost 8 bases to trimming and J lost 3 bases, with 19 bases between them. The CDR3 nucleotides are TGTGCCAGCCATAAACTGCGGGCGGGGGACACTGAAGCTTTCTTT. Amino acid sequence: CASHKLRAGDTEAFF. The full variable domain, its missing parts supplied by reference TRBV2 and TRBJ1-1, is EPEVTQTPSHQVTQMGQEVILRCVPISNHLYFYWYRQILGQKVEFLVSFYNNEISEKSEIFDDQFSVERPDGSNFTLKIRSTKLEDSAMYFCASHKLRAGDTEAFFGQGTRLTVV.

The rearrangement joins TRBV15 to TRBJ1-4; 11 nucleotides align to TRBD1. CDR1 LNHNV and CDR2 YYDKDF come from the germline V gene (reference sequence). The CDR3 sequence is 15 residues long. V lost 3 bases and J lost 8; bases outside the gene matches: 5. CDR3 DNA: TGTGCCACCAGCAGTACGGGACAGGGGGACGAAAAACTGTTTTTT. Residues: CATSSTGQGDEKLFF.

This clone has only a few counts. V is TRBV9 and J is TRBJ2-2; TRBD2 agrees at 12 bases. CDR1 is SGDLS, CDR2 YYNGEE, per germline. The CDR3 has 17 amino acids. V was clipped by 2 bases and J by 5 bases; unmatched bases: 7. The CDR3 region is CASSVTTSGSYTGELFF. The CDR3 nucleotides read TGTGCCAGCAGCGTGACGACTAGCGGGAGTTATACCGGGGAGCTGTTTTTT. The complete variable domain, with remaining parts taken from reference TRBV9 and TRBJ2-2, reads DSGVTQTPKHLITATGQRVTLRCSPRSGDLSVYWYQQSLDQGLQFLIQYYNGEERAKGNILERFSAQQFPDLHSELNLSSLELGDSALYFCASSVTTSGSYTGELFFGEGSRLTVL.

The chain links TRBV15 to TRBJ1-5; the D is unclear. The CDR3 totals 13 residues. V was shortened by 4 bases and J by 4 bases, with 8 bases between the two germline ends. The germline V gene encodes CDR1 LNHNV and CDR2 YYDKDF (reference sequence). The CDR3 reads CATSTWLNQPQHF. CDR3 nucleotides: TGTGCCACCAGCACCTGGCTGAATCAGCCCCAGCATTTT.

V gene TRBV5-3 combines with J gene TRBJ2-2; TRBD2 matches at 11 bases. TRBV5-3 is an ORF; its function is uncertain. The CDR3 has 17 amino acids. With 5 bases clipped from V and 5 bases from J, the junction kept 11 bases outside the gene matches. CDR3 nucleotides: TGTGCCAGAAGGCCGGGACTAGCGGCCCTACGAACCGGGGAGCTGTTTTTT. Its protein is CARRPGLAALRTGELFF.

The chain is built from TRBV28 and TRBJ2-3, with D possibly TRBD2 on 5 matching bases. V lost 4 bases, J lost 4 bases, and 15 bases lay in between. This CDR3 comprises 15 residues. Germline V gives CDR1 MDHEN, CDR2 SYDVKM. Written as DNA, the CDR3 is TGTGCCAGCAGTTCCCGCGGAGGAACCCCAGATACGCAGTATTTT. This translates into CASSSRGGTPDTQYF.

This sequence joins TRBV7-8 and TRBJ1-5; D not certain. Trimming took off 3 bases at V and 7 bases at J, with 7 bases between the two ends. The germline CDR1 and CDR2 sequences are SGHVS and FQNEAQ. The CDR3 loop spans 12 amino acids. The CDR3 reads CASSLSRQPQHF. The CDR3 DNA sequence: TGTGCCAGCAGCTTGTCTAGACAGCCCCAGCATTTT.